This record covers a single TCR beta chain. Its antigen remains unknown. The data stem from a study of shared clonotypes between healthy human individuals. Whole-study results and caveats: Few donors limited the genetic and exposure-history diversity represented.

For each subset, genomic DNA was distributed in equal portions over several immunoSEQ plates. Data came from immunoSEQ multiplex PCR; TCRdb stores just in-frame clones and leaves some out. The sample lists about 1.5 million clones, approximately 98% seen once, with approximately 0.44% in the top ten. Germline CDR1 and CDR2: MNHNS and SASEGT. Trimming stripped 2 bases from V and 5 bases from J, with 18 bases between. The CDR3 spans 16 residues. The specimen sequenced was naive CD4+ T cells sorted from blood. Indicated subset: CD45RA+ positively selected. This chain links TRBV6-1 with TRBJ2-5, with D tentatively TRBD2 (6 bases). The receptor comes from a young man in good health. CDR3 nucleotide sequence: TGTGCCAGCAGTGAATCATTAGCGGAGCGGAGGGAGACCCAGTACTTC. As protein: CASSESLAERRETQYF.